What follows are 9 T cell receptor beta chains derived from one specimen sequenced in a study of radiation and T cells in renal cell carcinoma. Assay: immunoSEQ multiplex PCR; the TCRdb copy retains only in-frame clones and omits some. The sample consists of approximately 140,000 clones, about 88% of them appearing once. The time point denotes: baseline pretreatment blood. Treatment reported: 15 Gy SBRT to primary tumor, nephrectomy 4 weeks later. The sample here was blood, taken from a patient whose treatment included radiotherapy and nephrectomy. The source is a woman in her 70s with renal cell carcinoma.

The CDR3 protein is CASSLGAGGGAYTDTQYF. The DNA for the CDR3 is TGTGCCAGCAGCTTAGGGGCCGGCGGGGGGGCCTACACAGATACGCAGTATTTT. The rearrangement links TRBV7-6 to TRBJ2-3; 9 nucleotides line up with TRBD2. The V gene end was trimmed by 1 base and the J gene end by 2 bases; junction bases not matched to a gene: 10. Germline V lookup: CDR1 SGHVS, CDR2 FNYEAQ. The CDR3 spans 18 residues.

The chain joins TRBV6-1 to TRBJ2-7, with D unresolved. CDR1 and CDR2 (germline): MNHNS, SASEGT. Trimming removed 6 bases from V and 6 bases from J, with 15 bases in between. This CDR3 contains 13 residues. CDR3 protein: CASRETVSREQYF. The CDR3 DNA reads TGTGCCAGCAGAGAAACTGTTTCACGCGAGCAGTACTTC.

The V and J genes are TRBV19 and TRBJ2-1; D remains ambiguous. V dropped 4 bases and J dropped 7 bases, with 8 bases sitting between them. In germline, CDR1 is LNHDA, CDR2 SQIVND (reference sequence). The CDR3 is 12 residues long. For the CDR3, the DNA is TGTGCCAGTAGTACTCGTTTTAATGAGCAGTTCTTC. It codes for CASSTRFNEQFF. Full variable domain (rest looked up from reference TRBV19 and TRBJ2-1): DGGITQSPKYLFRKEGQNVTLSCEQNLNHDAMYWYRQDPGQGLRLIYYSQIVNDFQKGDIAEGYSVSREKKESFPLTVTSAQKNPTAFYLCASSTRFNEQFFGPGTRLTVL.

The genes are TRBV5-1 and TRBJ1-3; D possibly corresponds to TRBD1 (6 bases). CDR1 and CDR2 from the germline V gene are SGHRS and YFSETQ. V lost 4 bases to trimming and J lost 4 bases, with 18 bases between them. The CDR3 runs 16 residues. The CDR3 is CASSITGPTEGNTIYF. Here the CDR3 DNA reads TGCGCCAGCAGCATCACAGGGCCCACTGAGGGAAACACCATATATTTT. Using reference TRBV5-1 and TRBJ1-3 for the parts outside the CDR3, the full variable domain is KAGVTQTPRYLIKTRGQQVTLSCSPISGHRSVSWYQQTPGQGLQFLFEYFSETQRNKGNFPGRFSGRQFSNSRSEMNVSTLELGDSALYLCASSITGPTEGNTIYFGEGSWLTVV.

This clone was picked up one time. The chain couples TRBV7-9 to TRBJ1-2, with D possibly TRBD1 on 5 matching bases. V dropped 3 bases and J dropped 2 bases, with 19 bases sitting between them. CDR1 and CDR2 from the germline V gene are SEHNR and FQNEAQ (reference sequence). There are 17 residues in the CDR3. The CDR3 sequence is CASSFGAAGTRNYGYTF. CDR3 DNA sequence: TGTGCCAGCAGCTTCGGTGCGGCAGGGACTCGGAACTATGGCTACACCTTC. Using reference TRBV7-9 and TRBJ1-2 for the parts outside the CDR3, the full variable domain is DTGVSQNPRHKITKRGQNVTFRCDPISEHNRLYWYRQTLGQGPEFLTYFQNEAQLEKSRLLSDRFSAERPKGSFSTLEIQRTEQGDSAMYLCASSFGAAGTRNYGYTFGSGTRLTVV.

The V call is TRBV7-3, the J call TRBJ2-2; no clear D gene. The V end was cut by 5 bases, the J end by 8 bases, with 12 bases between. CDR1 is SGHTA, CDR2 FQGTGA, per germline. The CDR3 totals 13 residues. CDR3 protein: CASSRDTLGELFF. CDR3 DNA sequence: TGTGCCAGCAGCCGCGACACTTTGGGGGAGCTGTTTTTT. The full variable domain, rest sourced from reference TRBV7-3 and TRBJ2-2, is GAGVSQTPSNKVTEKGKYVELRCDPISGHTALYWYRQSLGQGPEFLIYFQGTGAADDSGLPNDRFFAVRPEGSVSTLKIQRTERGDSAVYLCASSRDTLGELFFGEGSRLTVL.

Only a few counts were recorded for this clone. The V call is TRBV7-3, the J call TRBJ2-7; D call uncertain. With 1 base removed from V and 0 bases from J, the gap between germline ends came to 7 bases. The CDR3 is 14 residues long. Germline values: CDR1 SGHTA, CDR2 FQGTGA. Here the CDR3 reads CASSLRAGSYEQYF. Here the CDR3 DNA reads TGTGCCAGCAGCTTAAGGGCAGGCTCCTACGAGCAGTACTTC.

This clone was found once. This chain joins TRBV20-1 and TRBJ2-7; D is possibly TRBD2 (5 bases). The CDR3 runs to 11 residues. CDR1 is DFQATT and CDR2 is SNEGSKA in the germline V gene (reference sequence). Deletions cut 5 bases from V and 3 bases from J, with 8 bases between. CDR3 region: CSADAGYEQYF. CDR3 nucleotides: TGCAGTGCTGACGCGGGCTACGAGCAGTACTTC.

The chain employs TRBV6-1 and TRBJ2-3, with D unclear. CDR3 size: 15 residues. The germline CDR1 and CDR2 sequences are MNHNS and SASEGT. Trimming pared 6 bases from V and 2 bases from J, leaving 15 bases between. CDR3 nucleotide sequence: TGTGCCAGCAGGGCCGACTGGGGTCACACAGATACGCAGTATTTT. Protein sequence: CASRADWGHTDTQYF.